The 17 T cell receptor beta chains reported below all come from one sample, sequenced in a study of T cell changes during pregnancy in multiple sclerosis. Generated by immunoSEQ multiplex PCR, the TCRdb table keeps only in-frame clones and is missing some. The sample carries about 46,000 clones, 93% recorded once. The sample was CD8+ T cells from peripheral blood mononuclear cells, taken after pregnancy. Source of these receptors: a female donor with multiple sclerosis, enrolled in a pregnancy study.

V is TRBV19 and J is TRBJ2-1; 10 bases align to TRBD1. The length of the CDR3 is 16 residues. The ends lost 1 base at V and 2 bases at J; junction bases unmatched: 2. Germline CDR1 is LNHDA and CDR2 is SQIVND (reference sequence). CDR3 nucleotide sequence: TGTGCCAGTAGTATAGTCGACAGGGGGCCCTACAATGAGCAGTTCTTC. The encoded protein is CASSIVDRGPYNEQFF. Filled out from reference TRBV19 and TRBJ2-1, the complete variable domain reads DGGITQSPKYLFRKEGQNVTLSCEQNLNHDAMYWYRQDPGQGLRLIYYSQIVNDFQKGDIAEGYSVSREKKESFPLTVTSAQKNPTAFYLCASSIVDRGPYNEQFFGPGTRLTVL.

The rearrangement links TRBV29-1 to TRBJ1-2, with D possibly TRBD1 on 5 matching bases. Per germline, CDR1 SQVTM and CDR2 ANQGSEA. Trimming removed 8 bases from V and 5 bases from J, with 21 bases in between. CDR3 size: 14 residues. CDR3 amino acids: CSIPTGLGEYGYTF. The CDR3 DNA is TGCAGCATTCCGACGGGACTGGGAGAGTATGGCTACACCTTC.

The J gene is TRBJ2-5, the V gene TRBV9; 12 bases match TRBD2. This CDR3 comprises 15 residues. J lost 5 bases, V lost 3 bases, and 5 bases had no gene match. The germline CDR1 and CDR2 sequences are SGDLS and YYNGEE. The CDR3 nucleotides are TGTGCCAGCAGCGCGACTAGCGGGAGTGAGGAGACCCAGTACTTC. This translates into CASSATSGSEETQYF.

This sequence joins TRBV7-2 and TRBJ2-1; D may be TRBD1 (6 bases). This CDR3 has 13 residues. Trimming took 5 bases from V and 7 from J, leaving 12 bases between them. Germline V CDR1 and CDR2: SGHTA, FQGNSA. CDR3 sequence reads: CASSRGQTNEQFF. DNA of the CDR3: TGTGCCAGCAGCAGAGGACAGACGAATGAGCAGTTCTTC.

This chain links TRBV7-2 with TRBJ2-1; D is unresolved. Germline CDR1 is SGHTA and CDR2 is FQGNSA. The CDR3 spans 17 residues. The V and J ends lost 1 base and 3 bases respectively, with 16 bases between them. For the CDR3, the DNA is TGTGCCAGCAGCTTAGAAGCCTCACCCCCCTACTACAATGAGCAGTTCTTC. Its translation: CASSLEASPPYYNEQFF.

J is TRBJ2-1 and V is TRBV4-1; D ambiguous. CDR3 size: 13 residues. Trimming pared 1 base from V and 10 bases from J, leaving 11 bases between. Germline V gene lookup returns CDR1 MGHRA and CDR2 YSYEKL. CDR3: CASSQGIATEQFF. The CDR3, as DNA: TGCGCCAGCAGCCAAGGAATTGCGACAGAGCAGTTCTTC.

The CDR3 reads CASSDQRGPINLNTGELFF. DNA for the CDR3: TGTGCCAGCAGCGACCAGCGGGGGCCAATAAATTTAAACACCGGGGAGCTGTTTTTT. The chain carries TRBV9 and TRBJ2-2; TRBD2 agrees at 8 bases. V was clipped by 3 bases and J by 2 bases; unmatched bases: 15. The CDR3 runs 19 residues. CDR1 and CDR2 (germline): SGDLS, YYNGEE.

The chain couples TRBV27 to TRBJ2-1, with 11 bases that match TRBD2. The CDR3 runs to 14 residues. V was clipped by 5 bases and J by 5 bases; unmatched bases: 2. Germline CDR1 is MNHEY and CDR2 is SMNVEV (reference sequence). The CDR3 DNA reads as TGTGCCAGCAGTATACTAGCGGGAGACAATGAGCAGTTCTTC. This encodes CASSILAGDNEQFF.

V and J are TRBV7-9 and TRBJ2-2, with 8 bases aligning to TRBD1. The CDR3 has 18 amino acids. The ends lost 6 bases at V and 1 base at J; junction bases unmatched: 13. Germline CDR1 and CDR2: SEHNR and FQNEAQ (reference sequence). The CDR3 is CASSRQPWTGKNTGELFF. The CDR3 bases are TGTGCCAGCAGTCGACAACCATGGACAGGGAAGAACACCGGGGAGCTGTTTTTT.

The genes are TRBV4-3 and TRBJ2-7, with TRBD2 identical over 8 bases. The CDR3 length is 15 residues. V was pared by 4 bases and J by 3 bases, with 8 bases of the junction left unmatched. The germline CDR1 and CDR2 sequences are LGHNA and YSLEER. Written as DNA, the CDR3 is TGCGCCAGCAGCCCGTCTAGCGGGTATGGCTACGAGCAGTACTTC. Protein sequence: CASSPSSGYGYEQYF.

The chain combines TRBV2 with TRBJ2-1; 7 nucleotides line up with TRBD2. The CDR3 extends over 15 amino acids. The trim removed 10 bases at V and 9 bases at J, leaving 18 bases unmatched. Germline V gives CDR1 SNHLY, CDR2 FYNNEI. In DNA form, the CDR3 reads TGTGCCATCATTTACAGCCTAAGCGGGGCCAGTGAGCAGTTCTTC. Its translation is CAIIYSLSGASEQFF.

The chain recombines TRBV29-1 with TRBJ1-2, with 10 bases aligning to TRBD1. The V segment lost 2 bases and the J segment 5 bases; nucleotides outside the gene matches: 5. The CDR3 loop spans 14 amino acids. Germline CDR1 and CDR2: SQVTM and ANQGSEA. Here the CDR3 reads CSVEWGTGEYGYTF. The CDR3 nucleotides are TGCAGCGTTGAATGGGGGACAGGGGAATATGGCTACACCTTC.

This clone has only one observation. The rearrangement joins TRBV4-2 to TRBJ2-3; the match to TRBD2 covers 13 bases. Losses at the gene ends were 5 bases for V and 4 bases for J; bases not matched to a gene: 0. The germline V gene has CDR1 LGHNA and CDR2 YNFKEQ. The CDR3 covers 14 residues. The CDR3 bases are TGTGCCAGCAGCGGGACTAGCGGGGCAGATACGCAGTATTTT. This encodes CASSGTSGADTQYF.

J is TRBJ2-1 and V is TRBV28; D is perhaps TRBD2 (5 bases). Germline-derived CDR1 and CDR2 are MDHEN and SYDVKM. This CDR3 spans 15 amino acids. V gave up 6 bases and J gave up 5 bases, with 17 bases separating them. The CDR3 protein is CASRLLGVMDNEQFF. CDR3 bases: TGTGCCAGCAGACTCCTCGGGGTGATGGACAATGAGCAGTTCTTC. Complete variable domain (other parts from reference TRBV28 and TRBJ2-1): DVKVTQSSRYLVKRTGEKVFLECVQDMDHENMFWYRQDPGLGLRLIYFSYDVKMKEKGDIPEGYSVSREKKERFSLILESASTNQTSMYLCASRLLGVMDNEQFFGPGTRLTVL.

This chain links TRBV13 with TRBJ2-2; D might be TRBD2 (5 bases). Trimming cost V 5 bases and J 2 bases, with 12 bases left between them. There are 15 residues in the CDR3. The germline gives CDR1 PRHDT, CDR2 FYEKMQ (reference sequence). CDR3 residues: CASSRMGRNTGELFF. The CDR3 bases are TGTGCCAGCAGCCGCATGGGGAGAAACACCGGGGAGCTGTTTTTT. Together with reference TRBV13 and TRBJ2-2, the CDR3 gives the full variable domain: AAGVIQSPRHLIKEKRETATLKCYPIPRHDTVYWYQQGPGQDPQFLISFYEKMQSDKGSIPDRFSAQQFSDYHSELNMSSLELGDSALYFCASSRMGRNTGELFFGEGSRLTVL.

The chain combines TRBV5-4 with TRBJ2-7; D is perhaps TRBD1 (5 bases). CDR1 is SGHNT and CDR2 is YYREEE in the germline V gene (reference sequence). The CDR3 runs 12 residues. Deletions cut 4 bases from V and 11 bases from J, with 16 bases between. The CDR3 region has the DNA TGTGCCAGCAGCGGGCCCCCAGGGCTAAAGTACTTC. It specifies CASSGPPGLKYF.

The chain combines TRBV9 with TRBJ2-2; maybe TRBD2 (5 bases). CDR3 length: 15 residues. CDR1 and CDR2 (germline): SGDLS, YYNGEE. The V gene lost 6 bases and the J gene lost 1 base, with 13 bases spanning the gap. CDR3 in amino acids: CASTPPRGNTGELFF. For the CDR3, the DNA is TGTGCCAGCACCCCCCCCCGGGGGAACACCGGGGAGCTGTTTTTT. Full variable domain (outside the CDR3, taken from reference TRBV9 and TRBJ2-2): DSGVTQTPKHLITATGQRVTLRCSPRSGDLSVYWYQQSLDQGLQFLIQYYNGEERAKGNILERFSAQQFPDLHSELNLSSLELGDSALYFCASTPPRGNTGELFFGEGSRLTVL.